The rows below give T cell receptor beta chains drawn from one sample of a study of OX40 agonist ivuxolimab in advanced cancers. Measured with immunoSEQ multiplex PCR; TCRdb has only the in-frame clones, and not every one. Of tens of thousands of clones listed, around 87% are singletons. The specimen comprised CD4+ or CD8+ T cells sorted from blood, sampled in a trial of the OX40 agonist ivuxolimab. The receptors shown here come from an adult with an advanced solid tumor such as melanoma, head and neck, liver or kidney cancer. The CDR3 runs from the conserved cysteine through the conserved F or W. The order of the fields is CDR3 length, J gene, clone size, V gene, D gene, CDR3 DNA, CDR3 protein. A D gene is named only where the DNA matches it firmly. Rows may omit the clone size; those that give it use once, few, many or a size class.

CDR3 length: 15; J gene: TRBJ1-5; clone size: .; V gene: TRBV28; D gene: .; CDR3 DNA: TGTGCCAGCAGGGGGGAGGGAGGTGGCAATCAGCCCCAGCATTTT; CDR3 protein: CASRGEGGGNQPQHF
CDR3 length: 14; J gene: TRBJ1-6; clone size: .; V gene: TRBV19; D gene: TRBD1; CDR3 DNA: TGTGCCAGTAGTCACAGGGGTTATAATTCACCCCTCCACTTT; CDR3 protein: CASSHRGYNSPLHF
CDR3 length: 16; J gene: TRBJ1-5; clone size: .; V gene: TRBV28; D gene: .; CDR3 DNA: TGTGCCAGCAGTTCCGACGCTCTAGCTAGCAATCAGCCCCAGCATTTT; CDR3 protein: CASSSDALASNQPQHF
CDR3 length: 14; J gene: TRBJ1-2; clone size: .; V gene: TRBV18; D gene: TRBD1; CDR3 DNA: TGTGCCAGCTCACCCCGGGACAGGAACTATGGCTACACCTTC; CDR3 protein: CASSPRDRNYGYTF
CDR3 length: 14; J gene: TRBJ2-3; clone size: few; V gene: TRBV2; D gene: .; CDR3 DNA: TGTGCCAGCAGCCAGGCCGGGACGACAGATACGCAGTATTTT; CDR3 protein: CASSQAGTTDTQYF
CDR3 length: 17; J gene: TRBJ2-5; clone size: .; V gene: TRBV7-2; D gene: TRBD2; CDR3 DNA: TGTGCCAGCAGCTTTCTAGGGCTAGCGGGGGGGGTAGAGACCCAGTACTTC; CDR3 protein: CASSFLGLAGGVETQYF
CDR3 length: 12; J gene: TRBJ1-1; clone size: .; V gene: TRBV11-2; D gene: TRBD1; CDR3 DNA: TGTGCCAGCAGCAGACAGGGATCTGAAGCTTTCTTT; CDR3 protein: CASSRQGSEAFF
CDR3 length: 12; J gene: TRBJ1-5; clone size: .; V gene: TRBV6-1; D gene: .; CDR3 DNA: TGTGCCAGCAGATTCCCTAGCGAGCCCCAGCATTTT; CDR3 protein: CASRFPSEPQHF
CDR3 length: 14; J gene: TRBJ1-2; clone size: .; V gene: TRBV6-5; D gene: .; CDR3 DNA: TGTGCCAGCAGTTACTCGTGGGAGAACTATGGCTACACCTTC; CDR3 protein: CASSYSWENYGYTF
CDR3 length: 12; J gene: TRBJ1-4; clone size: once; V gene: TRBV7-2; D gene: .; CDR3 DNA: TGTGCCAGCAGCCGTAACAGGGAGAAACTGTTTTTT; CDR3 protein: CASSRNREKLFF
CDR3 length: 16; J gene: TRBJ1-1; clone size: .; V gene: TRBV6-4; D gene: TRBD1; CDR3 DNA: TGTGCCAGCAATACCCGGGACAGGCGAGGGTACACTGAAGCTTTCTTT; CDR3 protein: CASNTRDRRGYTEAFF
CDR3 length: 15; J gene: TRBJ2-3; clone size: .; V gene: TRBV7-6; D gene: TRBD2; CDR3 DNA: TGTGCCAGCAGCTTAGAACTAGCGGGGGCAGATACGCAGTATTTT; CDR3 protein: CASSLELAGADTQYF
CDR3 length: 14; J gene: TRBJ2-7; clone size: .; V gene: TRBV10-1; D gene: .; CDR3 DNA: TGCGCCAGCAGTGAATCCCAGGCCCGAGACGAGCAGTACTTC; CDR3 protein: CASSESQARDEQYF
CDR3 length: 13; J gene: TRBJ1-2; clone size: .; V gene: TRBV7-2; D gene: TRBD1; CDR3 DNA: TGTGCCAGCAGCTTAACAGGGGTTAGTGGCTACACCTTC; CDR3 protein: CASSLTGVSGYTF
CDR3 length: 16; J gene: TRBJ2-1; clone size: .; V gene: TRBV28; D gene: TRBD2; CDR3 DNA: TGTGCCAGCAGTTCCAAACTAGCGGGGGTATTAAATGAGCAGTTCTTC; CDR3 protein: CASSSKLAGVLNEQFF
CDR3 length: 13; J gene: TRBJ1-2; clone size: .; V gene: TRBV28; D gene: .; CDR3 DNA: TGTGCCAGCAGTCCACTGGGTAACTATGGCTACACCTTC; CDR3 protein: CASSPLGNYGYTF
CDR3 length: 14; J gene: TRBJ2-3; clone size: once; V gene: TRBV6-6; D gene: TRBD1; CDR3 DNA: TGTGCCAGCACCGGACAGGGGGACACAGATACGCAGTATTTT; CDR3 protein: CASTGQGDTDTQYF
CDR3 length: 16; J gene: TRBJ2-2; clone size: .; V gene: TRBV7-6; D gene: TRBD2; CDR3 DNA: TGTGCCAGCAGCCGGTCGGGCGGGAGTCGTACCGGGGAGCTGTTTTTT; CDR3 protein: CASSRSGGSRTGELFF
CDR3 length: 15; J gene: TRBJ2-1; clone size: .; V gene: TRBV30; D gene: .; CDR3 DNA: TGTGCCTGGAGGCAGCGGAGAGGAATTTACAATGAGCAGTTCTTC; CDR3 protein: CAWRQRRGIYNEQFF
CDR3 length: 15; J gene: TRBJ1-5; clone size: once; V gene: TRBV2; D gene: .; CDR3 DNA: TGTGCCAGCACCAAGTTCTCGGTTTTTACTCAGCCCCAGCATTTT; CDR3 protein: CASTKFSVFTQPQHF